The present entry profiles one T cell receptor beta chain with its context. Per the germline V gene, CDR1 is MGHDK and CDR2 is SYGVNS. This CDR3 comprises 17 residues. The trim removed 7 bases at V and 6 bases at J, leaving 16 bases unmatched. The data stem from a study of blood T cell repertoires in COVID-19. The method was immunoSEQ multiplex PCR; TCRdb's version includes in-frame clones alone and lacks a portion of them. This sample carries around 390,000 clones, around nine tenths of them seen once, and the ten largest clones take 10%. Material for sequencing was PBMCs or T cells enriched from blood (not recorded which). The V gene is TRBV25-1, the J gene TRBJ1-4; 8 bases agree with TRBD1. This TCR was sampled from a woman aged 50 to 60 who had recovered from COVID-19. CDR3 protein: CASKEGTGVGRHEKLFF. The CDR3, as DNA: TGTGCCAGCAAAGAGGGGACAGGTGTGGGAAGACATGAAAAACTGTTTTTT.